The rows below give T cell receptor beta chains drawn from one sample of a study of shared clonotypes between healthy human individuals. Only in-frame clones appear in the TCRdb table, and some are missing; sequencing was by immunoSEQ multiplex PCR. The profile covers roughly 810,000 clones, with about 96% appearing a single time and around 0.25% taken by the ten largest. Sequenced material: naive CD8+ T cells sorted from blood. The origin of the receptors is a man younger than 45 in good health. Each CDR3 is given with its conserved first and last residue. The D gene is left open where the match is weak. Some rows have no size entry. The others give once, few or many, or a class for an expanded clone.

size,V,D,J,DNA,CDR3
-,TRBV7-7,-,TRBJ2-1,TGTGCCAGCAGCCCTACCGAACTAGCAGGGGGGCCCAATGAGCAGTTCTTC,CASSPTELAGGPNEQFF
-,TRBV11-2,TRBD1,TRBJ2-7,TGTGCCAGCAGCTCCAGGGGGTACGAGCAGTACTTC,CASSSRGYEQYF
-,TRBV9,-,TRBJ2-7,TGTGCCAGCAGCGTAGTAGCGGAGCCCTACGAGCAGTACTTC,CASSVVAEPYEQYF
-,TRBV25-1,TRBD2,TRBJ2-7,TGTGCCAGCAGTGAGCAGCGGGAGAACCCCTACGAGCAGTACTTC,CASSEQRENPYEQYF
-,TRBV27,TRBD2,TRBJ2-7,TGTGCCAGCAGTTTCGCGGGAGAAGGAGCTGAGCAGTACTTC,CASSFAGEGAEQYF
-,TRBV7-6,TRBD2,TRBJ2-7,TGTGCCAGCAGCCTTGAGCGGGAGGGCCTGTACGAGCAGTACTTC,CASSLEREGLYEQYF
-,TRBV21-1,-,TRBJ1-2,TGTGCCAGCAGCAAAGCAAGTAAGGGGCCCACTCTCTATGGCTACACCTTC,CASSKASKGPTLYGYTF
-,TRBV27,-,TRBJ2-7,TGTGCCAGCAGTAGGACGCTCTCCTACGAGCAGTACTTC,CASSRTLSYEQYF
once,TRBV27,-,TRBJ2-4,TGTGCCAGCAGTCGGGGCCCGGGTTACATTCAGTACTTC,CASSRGPGYIQYF
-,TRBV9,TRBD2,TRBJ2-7,TGTGCCAGCAGCCCTATGGGGCGGGAGGGCTCCTACGAGCAGTACTTC,CASSPMGREGSYEQYF
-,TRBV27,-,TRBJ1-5,TGTGCCAGCAGTTTACAGGGAAATCAGCCCCAGCATTTT,CASSLQGNQPQHF
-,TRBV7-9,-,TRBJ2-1,TGTGCCAGCAGCCCCACCACGGCACCGAGCTCCTACAATGAGCAGTTCTTC,CASSPTTAPSSYNEQFF
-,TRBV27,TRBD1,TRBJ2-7,TGTGCCAGCAGTTACAGGGGTCCCTACGAGCAGTACTTC,CASSYRGPYEQYF
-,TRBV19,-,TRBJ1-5,TGTGCCAGTAGTCCTCCCCTGACATTCTATAGCAATCAGCCCCAGCATTTT,CASSPPLTFYSNQPQHF
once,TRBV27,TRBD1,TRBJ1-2,TGTGCCAGCAGTTTACTTTCTGACAGGGGGGAAGGCTACACCTTC,CASSLLSDRGEGYTF
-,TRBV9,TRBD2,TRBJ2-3,TGTGCCAGCAGCGCGGGGGGGCTGGATACGCAGTATTTT,CASSAGGLDTQYF
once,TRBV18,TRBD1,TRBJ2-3,TGTGCCAGCTCACCACCGGACAGGGCTAGCACAGATACGCAGTATTTT,CASSPPDRASTDTQYF
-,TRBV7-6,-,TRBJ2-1,TGTGCTACCAGAGAGGCTATTTACGGGAACAATGAGCAGTTCTTC,CATREAIYGNNEQFF
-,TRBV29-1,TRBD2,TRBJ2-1,TGCAGCGTCCTTAGACTAGCGGGGTTGAGCTCCTACAATGAGCAGTTCTTC,CSVLRLAGLSSYNEQFF
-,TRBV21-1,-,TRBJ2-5,TGTGCCAGCAGCAACCCCTCCAAGGCAGGGTTTCAAGAGACCCAGTACTTC,CASSNPSKAGFQETQYF
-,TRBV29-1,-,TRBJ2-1,TGCAGCGTTGAAGATCCGGACGGGGGCCCACTCGGAAACAATGAGCAGTTCTTC,CSVEDPDGGPLGNNEQFF
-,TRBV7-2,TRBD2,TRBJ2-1,TGTGCCAGCAGCTTAAATAGCGGGAGAAATGAGCAGTTCTTC,CASSLNSGRNEQFF
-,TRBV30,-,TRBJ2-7,TGTGCCTGGAGTATCCGATTATACGAGCAGTACTTC,CAWSIRLYEQYF
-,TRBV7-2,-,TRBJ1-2,TGTGCCAGCAGCATTTTTACAGCTAACTATGGCTACACCTTC,CASSIFTANYGYTF
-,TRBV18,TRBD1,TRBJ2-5,TGTGCCAGCTCACCACCTGCTAGGGGGCCGGAGGCGCAAGAGACCCAGTACTTC,CASSPPARGPEAQETQYF
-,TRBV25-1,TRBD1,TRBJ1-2,TGTGCCAGCAGTGGCGGGACAGGGGGCGATGGCTACACCTTC,CASSGGTGGDGYTF
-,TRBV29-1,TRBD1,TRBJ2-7,TGCAGCGTGGAGGACAGGGACAGCTACGAGCAGTACTTC,CSVEDRDSYEQYF
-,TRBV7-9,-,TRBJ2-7,TGTGCCAGCAGCTTAGAGACGGATGCCTACGAGCAGTACTTC,CASSLETDAYEQYF
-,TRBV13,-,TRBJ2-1,TGTGCCAGCAGCTTACGGCTACTAAAGGTCGATGAGCAGTTCTTC,CASSLRLLKVDEQFF
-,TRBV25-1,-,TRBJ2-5,TGTGCCAGCAGTAAACTAGTAGAGACCCAGTACTTC,CASSKLVETQYF
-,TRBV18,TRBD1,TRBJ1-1,TGTGCCAGCTCACCCTTGGACAGGGAGAACACTGAAGCTTTCTTT,CASSPLDRENTEAFF
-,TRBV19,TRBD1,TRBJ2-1,TGTGCCAGTAGTATAGCGGGACAGAGCTCCTACAATGAGCAGTTCTTC,CASSIAGQSSYNEQFF
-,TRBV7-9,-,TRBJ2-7,TGTGCCAGCAGCTCCCAGGGGACCGAGCAGTACTTC,CASSSQGTEQYF
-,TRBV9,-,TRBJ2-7,TGTGCCAGCAGCCCCCCGGCCCGTGATGACGAGCAGTACTTC,CASSPPARDDEQYF
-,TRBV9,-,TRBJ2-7,TGTGCCAGCAGCCCCTTCGACGGCTCCTACGAGCAGTACTTC,CASSPFDGSYEQYF
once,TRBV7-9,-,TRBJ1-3,TGTGCTGACAGAGATTCTGGAAACACCATATATTTT,CADRDSGNTIYF
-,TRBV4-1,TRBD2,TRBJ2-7,TGCGCCAGCAGCCAAGTCGGTAGGGGACTAGCGGACTACGAGCAGTACTTC,CASSQVGRGLADYEQYF
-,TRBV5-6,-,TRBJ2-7,TGTGCCAGCAGCCCGGGGCAGTCCTACGAGCAGTACTTC,CASSPGQSYEQYF
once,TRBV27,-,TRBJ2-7,TGTGCCAGCAGTTTATCGAAAGGGCCCGTCACCTACGAGCAGTACTTC,CASSLSKGPVTYEQYF
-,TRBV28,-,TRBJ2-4,TGTGCCAGCAGCCCTGGGCCAGGGTTGGGCAAAAACATTCAGTACTTC,CASSPGPGLGKNIQYF
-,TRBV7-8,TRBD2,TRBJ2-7,TGTGCCAGCAGCTTAGACCCCGGGACTAGCGCCTACGAGCAGTACTTC,CASSLDPGTSAYEQYF
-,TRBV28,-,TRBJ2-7,TGTGCCAGCAGACCTCAGGGTTTCGAGCAGTACTTC,CASRPQGFEQYF
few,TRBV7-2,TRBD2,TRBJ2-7,TGTGCCAGCAGCTTTAGACTAGCGGCACCCTACGAGCAGTACTTC,CASSFRLAAPYEQYF
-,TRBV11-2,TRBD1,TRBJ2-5,TGTGCCAGCAGCTTAGGACAGGGTAGTTTGGAGACCCAGTACTTC,CASSLGQGSLETQYF
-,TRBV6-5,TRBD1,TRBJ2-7,TGTGCCAGCAGTTACTCTCCCTGGACAGGCTCCTACGAGCAGTACTTC,CASSYSPWTGSYEQYF
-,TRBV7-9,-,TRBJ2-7,TGTGCCAGCAGCTTATCTGGCTACGAGCAGTACTTC,CASSLSGYEQYF
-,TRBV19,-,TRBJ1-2,TGTGCCAGTAGTCTACAGGGATTATACGGCTACACCTTC,CASSLQGLYGYTF
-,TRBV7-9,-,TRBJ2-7,TGTGCCAGCAACCCCGGTGGGCGCTCCTACGAGCAGTACTTC,CASNPGGRSYEQYF
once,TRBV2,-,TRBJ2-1,TGTGCCCATGGCGGGAAGAATGAGCAGTTCTTC,CAHGGKNEQFF
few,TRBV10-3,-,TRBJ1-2,TGTGCCATCGGAGGGGAGTATGGCTACACCTTC,CAIGGEYGYTF
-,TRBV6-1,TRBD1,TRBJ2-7,TGTGCCAGCAGTGAAGGATTCCCAGGGGGTATCTACGAGCAGTACTTC,CASSEGFPGGIYEQYF
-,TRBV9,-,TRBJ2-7,TGTGCCAGCTCAGCGGGTGGGGAGCAGTACTTC,CASSAGGEQYF
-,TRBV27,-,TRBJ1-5,TGTGCCAGCAGTTTATCGCATCGGAATCAGCCCCAGCATTTT,CASSLSHRNQPQHF
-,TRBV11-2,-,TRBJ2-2,TGTGCCAGCTTCCCCTTTATGGACTCCCCGAATGACACCGGGGAGCTGTTTTTT,CASFPFMDSPNDTGELFF
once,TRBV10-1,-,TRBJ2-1,TGCGCCAGCAGTGAGTCGGGGTCGCCGTACAATGAGCAGTTCTTC,CASSESGSPYNEQFF
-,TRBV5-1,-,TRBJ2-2,TGCGCCAGCAGCTTCGGCTGGAACACCGGGGAGCTGTTTTTT,CASSFGWNTGELFF
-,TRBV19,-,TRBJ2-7,TGTGCCAGTAGTATATTGGGTACCTCCTACGAGCAGTACTTC,CASSILGTSYEQYF
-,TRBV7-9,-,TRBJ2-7,TGTGCCAGCAGCTTAGCGGGGCAGGGGAAGTACGAGCAGTACTTC,CASSLAGQGKYEQYF
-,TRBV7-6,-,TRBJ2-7,TGTGCCAGCAGCTCCGGAGTCGGCTCCGAGCAGTACTTC,CASSSGVGSEQYF